Shown below are 5 T cell receptor beta chains from a single sample sequenced in a study of regulatory T cells in long-lasting Graves disease. Time point given: newly diagnosed GD, antithyroid drugs for less than 3 months. RNA isolated from PBMCs was used to make the TCR library. TCR beta libraries were built with iRepertoire HTBI primers and Arm-PCR of CDR3 regions. TCRdb reanalysed the multiplex PCR reads using MiXCR and keeps one entry per CDR3 protein. The sample has about 500,000 distinct CDR3 sequences, around 12% seen once; the top ten hold about 8.3%. The same data also went into a second study, on T cells in Graves' hyperthyroidism and ophthalmopathy.

The sequences come from peripheral blood mononuclear cells (PBMCs), collected at new diagnosis, from a patient treated with antithyroid drugs. These receptors originate from a woman in her thirties with Graves disease.

This clonotype was seen a few times. This rearrangement joins TRBV4-3 to TRBJ1-4; unclear D gene. The CDR3 has 16 residues. The V end lost 2 bases, the J end lost 6 bases, and 16 bases lay between the germline ends. Germline assignment: CDR1 LGHNA and CDR2 YSLEER. CDR3 bases: TGCGCCAGCAGCCAAAACCTCGGGGTTAATCATGAAAAACTGTTTTTT. Protein product: CASSQNLGVNHEKLFF.

The gene calls are TRBV29-1 and TRBJ2-1; TRBD2 aligns across 7 bases. The CDR3 is 16 amino acids. CDR1 and CDR2 (germline): SQVTM, ANQGSEA. V shed 6 bases, J shed 0 bases, and the junction held 11 bases outside the gene matches. CDR3 nucleotide sequence: TGCAGCGTGGTTCCGCGGGAGTCCATCTCCTACAATGAGCAGTTCTTC. Protein product: CSVVPRESISYNEQFF.

The table lists this clonotype with many counts. The chain couples TRBV24-1 to TRBJ1-3, with D maybe TRBD1 (5 bases). Looked up from germline, CDR1 is KGHDR and CDR2 is SFDVKD. V was shortened by 3 bases and J by 0 bases, with 8 bases between the two germline ends. This CDR3 is 15 amino acids long. Written as DNA, the CDR3 is TGTGCCACCAGTGATCCCGGGGGCTCTGGAAACACCATATATTTT. Translated, it gives CATSDPGGSGNTIYF.

This clonotype was observed many times. The genes are TRBV20-1 and TRBJ1-3, with no clear D. The V and J ends lost 6 bases and 0 bases respectively, with 12 bases between them. The CDR3 runs to 14 residues. In germline, CDR1 is DFQATT, CDR2 SNEGSKA (reference sequence). DNA of the CDR3: TGCAGTGCCACTATACCGGACTCTGGAAACACCATATATTTT. This gives the protein CSATIPDSGNTIYF.

The rearrangement links TRBV2 to TRBJ2-3; possibly TRBD2 for D (6 bases). The CDR3 loop spans 15 amino acids. Trimming took off 2 bases at V and 1 base at J, with 10 bases between the two ends. Per germline, CDR1 SNHLY and CDR2 FYNNEI. CDR3 residues: CASSEPGAGTDTQYF. The CDR3 coding sequence is TGTGCCAGCAGTGAACCGGGAGCGGGCACAGATACGCAGTATTTT.